The clone carrying this T cell receptor beta chain showed up just a few times. Its matching antigen is unknown. V lost 7 bases and J 0 bases, leaving 15 bases between the germline ends. This CDR3 region has 15 residues. Germline CDR1 reads SGHRS; CDR2 reads YFSETQ. Sorting with CD45RO/CCR7/CD25/CD127/CD95/CD27 yielded naive, central memory, regulatory and stem-like memory CD4+ cells. Sequencing targeted expressed TCRB transcripts, as all isolated RNA had been reverse transcribed. Using immunoSEQ multiplex PCR, the repertoire was profiled, and TCRdb retains in-frame clones only, with some absent. The repertoire has around 170,000 clones, about 9% of them found once; the top ten carry 0.7%. The data were taken from a study of beta chain features in type 1 diabetes. Overall study findings and caveats: Researchers reported that naive, central memory and Treg TCRB repertoires appeared more similar in patients than in healthy donors. Within each of all four CD4+ subsets, Type 1 diabetes patients had TCRB CDR3s that were moderately but significantly shorter.

This chain links TRBV5-1 with TRBJ2-3; no definite D call. This clonotype was obtained from a young woman with type 1 diabetes. Sequencing used central memory CD4+ T cells from blood. The CDR3 is CASGAAVASTDTQYF. CDR3 nucleotides: TGCGCCAGCGGCGCGGCAGTTGCGAGCACAGATACGCAGTATTTT.